These 7 T cell receptor beta chains share one sample of origin, sequenced in a study of T cell changes during pregnancy in multiple sclerosis. The table came from immunoSEQ multiplex PCR; TCRdb's copy has only in-frame clones and leaves some out. The sample records about 42,000 clones, about 87% being singletons. The sample in question was CD4+ T cells from peripheral blood mononuclear cells, obtained in the second trimester of pregnancy. These receptors came from a female donor with multiple sclerosis, enrolled in a pregnancy study.

V is TRBV2 and J is TRBJ2-3, with no clear D. Germline V gene sequence: CDR1 SNHLY, CDR2 FYNNEI. The CDR3 length is 15 residues. V lost 6 bases to trimming and J lost 3 bases, with 16 bases between them. The CDR3 DNA reads TGTGCCAGCAGGACCGGGTCCGGAAGAACAGATACGCAGTATTTT. This translates into CASRTGSGRTDTQYF.

The CDR3 DNA follows: TGTGCCAGCAGATCTGGGACTAGCGGGACGGGGAATGAGCAGTTCTTC. Translation gives CASRSGTSGTGNEQFF. V usage is TRBV2 and J usage is TRBJ2-1, with TRBD2 identical over 13 bases. CDR1 SNHLY and CDR2 FYNNEI come from the germline V gene. This CDR3 has 16 residues. With 6 bases clipped from V and 7 bases from J, the junction kept 9 bases outside the gene matches.

This chain connects TRBV28 to TRBJ2-5; 8 bases are a match to TRBD2. The CDR3 runs to 15 residues. With 2 bases clipped from V and 5 bases from J, the junction kept 7 bases outside the gene matches. The germline gives CDR1 MDHEN, CDR2 SYDVKM. CDR3 nucleotide sequence: TGTGCCAGCAGTTTAATGAGCGGGAGTAGGGAGACCCAGTACTTC. Translated: CASSLMSGSRETQYF.

The chain joins TRBV19 to TRBJ2-3; TRBD2 is a possible D gene (6 bases). The CDR3 extends over 18 amino acids. The V end was cut by 3 bases, the J end by 4 bases, with 23 bases between. The germline V gene encodes CDR1 LNHDA and CDR2 SQIVND (reference sequence). The chain's CDR3 is CASSMPALTSIRSDTQYF. CDR3 coding DNA: TGTGCCAGTAGTATGCCAGCTTTGACTAGTATTAGGTCAGATACGCAGTATTTT.

The chain recombines TRBV29-1 with TRBJ1-2; no firm D call. The CDR3 runs to 14 residues. Trimming pared 1 base from V and 0 bases from J, leaving 9 bases between. Germline values: CDR1 SQVTM, CDR2 ANQGSEA. CDR3 nucleotide sequence: TGCAGCGTTGAAGGGTTCAGTCCTAACTATGGCTACACCTTC. Protein sequence: CSVEGFSPNYGYTF.

V gene TRBV19 combines with J gene TRBJ2-2, with 7 nucleotides matching TRBD1. The CDR3 has 15 amino acids. V lost 7 bases and J lost 4; bases outside the gene matches: 9. Germline V lookup: CDR1 LNHDA, CDR2 SQIVND (reference sequence). The DNA of the CDR3 is TGTGCCAGTAAGATCGAGGGGGCGCCCACCGGGGAGCTGTTTTTT. As protein: CASKIEGAPTGELFF.

V gene TRBV6-1 combines with J gene TRBJ1-2; TRBD1 agrees at 9 bases. Per the germline V gene, CDR1 is MNHNS and CDR2 is SASEGT. The ends lost 4 bases at V and 5 bases at J; junction bases unmatched: 8. This CDR3 region has 15 residues. CDR3: CASSVTGGVAYGYTF. CDR3 sequence (DNA): TGTGCCAGCAGTGTCACAGGGGGCGTAGCGTATGGCTACACCTTC.